The 25 T cell receptor beta chains below were found in one sample sequenced in a study of shared clonotypes between healthy human individuals (dated by TCRdb to about 2020). CD8 naive samples were CD45RO-negative cells positively selected for CCR7, giving a CD45RA+CCR7+ population that excluded TemRA cells. Receptor amplification or capture employed the immunoSEQ multiplex PCR assay. TCRdb obtained this table from immuneACCESS and retained in-frame rearrangements with V and J assigned. These tables miss some clones; where compared with another copy, unresolved V genes account for less than half of the shortfall, and the remainder is unexplained. The sample yields some 2.1 million clones; 85% to 95% were counted once. The top ten clonotypes cover around 1.7% of the sample. The sample was naive CD8+ T cells from PBMCs. Sample cell subset or site, as interpreted from the label and publication: CD45RA+CCR7+. These TCRs come from a man aged 18 to 30 in good health. Some clones in this sample may be carry-over from other donors' samples.

The chain is built from TRBV9 and TRBJ2-1; the D gene is possibly TRBD1 (5 bases). From germline, CDR1 is SGDLS and CDR2 YYNGEE. The V end was cut by 0 bases, the J end by 8 bases, with 12 bases between. This CDR3 is 14 amino acids long. CDR3 in amino acids: CASSVVDSMHEQFF. CDR3 DNA: TGTGCCAGCAGCGTAGTAGACAGTATGCATGAGCAGTTCTTC. The full variable domain, its missing parts supplied by reference TRBV9 and TRBJ2-1, is DSGVTQTPKHLITATGQRVTLRCSPRSGDLSVYWYQQSLDQGLQFLIQYYNGEERAKGNILERFSAQQFPDLHSELNLSSLELGDSALYFCASSVVDSMHEQFFGPGTRLTVL.

This clone was observed a handful of times. The sample carries other DNA sequences with the same CDR3. The gene calls are TRBV9 and TRBJ1-1; D remains unclear. This CDR3 has 14 residues. V was clipped by 0 bases and J by 4 bases, with 10 bases between them. Germline V gene lookup returns CDR1 SGDLS and CDR2 YYNGEE. The chain's CDR3 is CASSVGGSGTEAFF. CDR3 nucleotides: TGTGCCAGCAGCGTAGGGGGTTCGGGCACTGAAGCTTTCTTT.

The chain couples TRBV7-9 to TRBJ2-7; D might be TRBD2 (6 bases). Between the trimmed V and J ends, which lost 5 bases and 5 bases, there was a span of 13 bases. This CDR3 has 13 residues. Germline-derived CDR1 and CDR2 are SEHNR and FQNEAQ (reference sequence). Here the CDR3 reads CASSRGGPHEQYF. The CDR3 bases are TGTGCCAGCAGCCGAGGAGGGCCTCACGAGCAGTACTTC.

The rearrangement uses TRBV9 and TRBJ2-5; the D gene is possibly TRBD1 (5 bases). Trimming shortened V by 0 bases and J by 2 bases, and 11 bases separated the two germline ends. From germline, CDR1 is SGDLS and CDR2 YYNGEE. The CDR3 runs to 15 residues. The CDR3 sequence: CASSVDWTTQETQYF. Here the CDR3 DNA reads TGTGCCAGCAGCGTAGATTGGACAACTCAAGAGACCCAGTACTTC.

The chain joins TRBV11-2 to TRBJ2-2; possible D gene TRBD1, 5 bases. The CDR3 spans 15 residues. V lost 5 bases to trimming and J lost 0 bases, with 10 bases between them. Germline V gives CDR1 SGHAT, CDR2 FQNNGV. The DNA of the CDR3 is TGTGCCAGCAGCCTCTACAGGCCGAACACCGGGGAGCTGTTTTTT. Translation gives CASSLYRPNTGELFF.

The V call is TRBV27, the J call TRBJ1-2; D uncertain. Germline V gene data show CDR1 as MNHEY and CDR2 as SMNVEV (reference sequence). V lost 4 bases, J lost 1 base, and 13 bases lay in between. The CDR3 has 15 amino acids. The CDR3 bases are TGTGCCAGCAGTTCACTCCTAGCCCTTAACTATGGCTACACCTTC. As protein: CASSSLLALNYGYTF.

The rearrangement uses TRBV28 and TRBJ2-3, with TRBD1 as a possible D gene (5 bases). CDR1 and CDR2 from the germline V gene are MDHEN and SYDVKM. This CDR3 contains 15 residues. Deletions cut 3 bases from V and 3 bases from J, with 13 bases between. CDR3 residues: CASSFGQGRTDTQYF. The CDR3 DNA follows: TGTGCCAGCAGTTTTGGCCAGGGCAGGACAGATACGCAGTATTTT.

The V and J genes are TRBV5-5 and TRBJ2-5; 7 positions match TRBD1. Germline CDR1 is SGHKS and CDR2 is YYEKEE (reference sequence). This CDR3 spans 16 amino acids. Trimming cost V 4 bases and J 5 bases; bases outside gene matches: 14. DNA of the CDR3: TGTGCCAGCAGCGTTCACAGGGGCCACTCGGGGGAGACCCAGTACTTC. Encoded protein: CASSVHRGHSGETQYF.

The V call is TRBV19, the J call TRBJ2-7, with a possible D match to TRBD1 (6 bases). From germline, CDR1 is LNHDA and CDR2 SQIVND (reference sequence). V was trimmed by 4 bases and J by 7 bases, leaving 14 bases between them. The CDR3 consists of 13 residues. CDR3 region: CASSNPPQGEQYF. The CDR3 DNA follows: TGTGCCAGTAGTAACCCGCCCCAGGGGGAGCAGTACTTC.

The chain has TRBV5-1 and TRBJ2-1, with a weak D call TRBD2 (5 bases). V dropped 7 bases and J dropped 10 bases, with 12 bases sitting between them. Per germline, CDR1 SGHRS and CDR2 YFSETQ. The CDR3 is made up of 11 amino acids. As DNA, the CDR3 is TGCGCCAGCGGAGGTCAGAAGGAGCAGTTCTTC. It encodes CASGGQKEQFF.

This clone was observed once. The chain recombines TRBV9 with TRBJ1-2, with TRBD1 matching 10 bases. V dropped 3 bases and J dropped 6; count of bases not matched to a gene: 8. CDR3 length: 15 amino acids. CDR1 is SGDLS, CDR2 YYNGEE, per germline. CDR3 region: CASSAWTGGSDGYTF. For the CDR3, the DNA is TGTGCCAGCAGCGCATGGACAGGGGGTTCCGATGGCTACACCTTC.

This chain links TRBV6-1 with TRBJ2-5; the D gene is possibly TRBD2 (5 bases). The V gene's germline CDR1 is MNHNS and CDR2 SASEGT. Trimming took off 2 bases at V and 7 bases at J, with 11 bases between the two ends. This CDR3 region has 13 residues. The CDR3 region has the DNA TGTGCCAGCAGTGAAACCCCTGGGAGGACCCAGTACTTC. This encodes CASSETPGRTQYF.

With regard to this clone: Other DNA sequences in the same sample also yield this CDR3. V is TRBV28 and J is TRBJ1-1; TRBD1 is a possible D gene (5 bases). V lost 4 bases to trimming and J lost 0 bases, with 12 bases between them. CDR3 length: 15 amino acids. The germline V gene encodes CDR1 MDHEN and CDR2 SYDVKM. CDR3 residues: CASSWRGGMNTEAFF. In DNA form, the CDR3 reads TGTGCCAGCAGTTGGAGGGGAGGAATGAACACTGAAGCTTTCTTT.

The genes are TRBV9 and TRBJ2-4; no definite D call. V shed 5 bases and J shed 6 bases, with 9 bases lying between them. Germline V gene sequence: CDR1 SGDLS, CDR2 YYNGEE. This CDR3 contains 12 residues. CDR3 in DNA: TGTGCCAGCAGTCCGGACCTAAACATTCAGTACTTC. Protein product: CASSPDLNIQYF.

The rearrangement joins TRBV27 to TRBJ2-1, with D maybe TRBD2 (5 bases). CDR1 MNHEY and CDR2 SMNVEV come from the germline V gene (reference sequence). V dropped 1 base and J dropped 0 bases, with 19 bases sitting between them. The CDR3 contains 19 residues. The CDR3 nucleotides read TGTGCCAGCAGTTTATACCCAATTGAGCGGAGCCTCTCCTACAATGAGCAGTTCTTC. Its protein product is CASSLYPIERSLSYNEQFF.

In DNA, the CDR3 is TGTGCCAGCAGCTTAGTGTTGGGGCCCTACGAGCAGTACTTC. This encodes CASSLVLGPYEQYF. This sequence joins TRBV7-9 and TRBJ2-7; D perhaps matches TRBD1 (5 bases). V lost 1 base and J 2 bases, leaving 9 bases between the germline ends. CDR1 is SEHNR, CDR2 FQNEAQ, per germline (reference sequence). The CDR3 spans 14 residues.

This chain joins TRBV7-9 and TRBJ1-3; no reliable D call. This CDR3 is built from 16 residues. Trimming removed 5 bases from V and 2 bases from J, with 16 bases in between. CDR1 and CDR2 (germline): SEHNR, FQNEAQ (reference sequence). Written as DNA, the CDR3 is TGTGCCAGCAGCACGACAAGCGACTCGACTGGAAACACCATATATTTT. Its translation is CASSTTSDSTGNTIYF.

J is TRBJ1-4 and V is TRBV4-3, with no clear D. Trimming cost V 1 base and J 4 bases, with 13 bases left between them. Per germline, CDR1 LGHNA and CDR2 YSLEER. The CDR3 is 16 residues long. The CDR3 DNA follows: TGCGCCAGCAGCCAAGTTTTTGGGCTCGTTAATGAAAAACTGTTTTTT. The encoded protein is CASSQVFGLVNEKLFF.

The V call is TRBV2, the J call TRBJ2-2, with D unclear. The CDR3 is 14 residues long. The V gene lost 6 bases and the J gene lost 4 bases, with 12 bases spanning the gap. Germline V gene lookup returns CDR1 SNHLY and CDR2 FYNNEI. The CDR3, as DNA: TGTGCCAGCAGGACGCCCTTGGGCACCGGGGAGCTGTTTTTT. This gives the protein CASRTPLGTGELFF.

This chain joins TRBV28 and TRBJ2-2; D may correspond to TRBD1 or TRBD2 (6 bases each). Germline V gene lookup returns CDR1 MDHEN and CDR2 SYDVKM. CDR3 length: 16 residues. V was clipped by 7 bases and J by 1 base, with 16 bases between them. CDR3 DNA sequence: TGTGCCAGCAATTTTCCCGGGGGACAGAACACCGGGGAGCTGTTTTTT. Encoded protein: CASNFPGGQNTGELFF.

The CDR3 protein is CASSFSPLPGQYTEAFF. DNA of the CDR3: TGTGCCAGCAGCTTTTCCCCCCTTCCGGGACAGTACACTGAAGCTTTCTTT. The chain is built from TRBV5-8 and TRBJ1-1; TRBD1 matches at 7 bases. Germline V lookup: CDR1 SGHTS, CDR2 YDEGEE. The CDR3 loop spans 17 amino acids. Germline trimming cut 2 bases from V and 3 bases from J; bases unmatched to any gene: 13.

This chain connects TRBV5-1 to TRBJ2-7; maybe TRBD1 (6 bases). From germline, CDR1 is SGHRS and CDR2 YFSETQ. Trimming took off 0 bases at V and 6 bases at J, with 13 bases between the two ends. CDR3 size: 14 residues. CDR3 in amino acids: CASSLEGTPGEQYF. CDR3 coding DNA: TGCGCCAGCAGCTTGGAGGGGACACCTGGCGAGCAGTACTTC. Full variable domain (missing parts from reference TRBV5-1 and TRBJ2-7): KAGVTQTPRYLIKTRGQQVTLSCSPISGHRSVSWYQQTPGQGLQFLFEYFSETQRNKGNFPGRFSGRQFSNSRSEMNVSTLELGDSALYLCASSLEGTPGEQYFGPGTRLTVT.

The rearrangement joins TRBV19 to TRBJ2-3; D is undetermined. The CDR3 spans 16 residues. V dropped 5 bases and J dropped 1 base, with 16 bases sitting between them. Germline V lookup: CDR1 LNHDA, CDR2 SQIVND (reference sequence). CDR3 DNA: TGTGCCAGTAGTTCCCTCGAGGTTATGGGCACAGATACGCAGTATTTT. Translation: CASSSLEVMGTDTQYF.

This sequence joins TRBV9 and TRBJ2-4, with D perhaps TRBD1 (5 bases). V lost 2 bases, J lost 8 bases, and 11 bases lay in between. CDR1 is SGDLS and CDR2 is YYNGEE in the germline V gene. The CDR3 length is 13 residues. The CDR3 reads CASSVRVEDIQYF. Written as DNA, the CDR3 is TGTGCCAGCAGCGTCAGGGTAGAGGACATTCAGTACTTC.

V is TRBV19 and J is TRBJ1-1; the D gene is possibly TRBD1 (6 bases). CDR3 length: 14 residues. V was shortened by 0 bases and J by 7 bases, with 12 bases between the two germline ends. The germline CDR1 and CDR2 sequences are LNHDA and SQIVND (reference sequence). CDR3 bases: TGTGCCAGTAGTATAGATGGAAACAGGGATGAAGCTTTCTTT. Protein product: CASSIDGNRDEAFF.